Sequencing of this T cell receptor (beta chain) was carried out in a study of blood T cells in healthy people across ages. Findings of the study overall: With age, beta diversity per million T cells declined roughly linearly, significantly by 40.

The V gene's germline CDR1 is DFQATT and CDR2 SNEGSKA (reference sequence). Trimming stripped 2 bases from V and 2 bases from J, with 10 bases between. This CDR3 spans 14 amino acids. A second PCR, run for roughly 7 to 12 cycles, used a sample-barcoded 5' primer plus a J-beta primer mix. Through a template-switch adaptor with 12 random nucleotides, each cDNA molecule received a tag. From the 5' RACE reads, TCRdb called clonotypes with MiXCR, one entry per CDR3 protein. The data show 500,000 to 700,000 distinct CDR3 sequences, about 30% seen once. This clonotype was seen ten or more times. Antigen: not known.

The source of this sequence is a woman older than 75 in good health. What was sequenced was blood. This chain joins TRBV20-1 and TRBJ2-1; perhaps TRBD2 as D (6 bases). CDR3 nucleotide sequence: TGCAGTGCTAGAACTGGCGGGGCCTACAATGAGCAGTTCTTC. Amino acids: CSARTGGAYNEQFF.